The entry below describes one T cell receptor beta chain. As yet, its antigen is unknown. Time point indicated: recipient sample about 28 days before transplant, after cytoreduction. The sample is drawn from a study of T cell clonotyping in hematopoietic cell transplantation. Profiled with immunoSEQ multiplex PCR; TCRdb holds only in-frame clones, not every one. Altogether tens of thousands of clones are present, approximately 84% being singletons, with the ten largest covering 5.9%. The study, taken as a whole, reports: No sorting was done, leaving CD4 and CD8 contributions mixed.

The V and J ends lost 3 bases and 5 bases, in that order; junction bases with no gene match: 7. The CDR3 runs to 14 residues. CDR1 and CDR2 from the germline V gene are SGHRS and YFSETQ. The rearrangement links TRBV5-1 to TRBJ2-5; the match to TRBD2 covers 7 bases. The source material was peripheral blood mononuclear cells, sampled before stem cell transplant. The sequence was obtained from a man aged 60-69 years with biphenotypic leukemia. Some clones in this sample may be carry-over from other donors' samples. This CDR3 is CASSYPGRGETQYF. The CDR3, as DNA: TGCGCCAGCAGCTACCCGGGGCGGGGGGAGACCCAGTACTTC.